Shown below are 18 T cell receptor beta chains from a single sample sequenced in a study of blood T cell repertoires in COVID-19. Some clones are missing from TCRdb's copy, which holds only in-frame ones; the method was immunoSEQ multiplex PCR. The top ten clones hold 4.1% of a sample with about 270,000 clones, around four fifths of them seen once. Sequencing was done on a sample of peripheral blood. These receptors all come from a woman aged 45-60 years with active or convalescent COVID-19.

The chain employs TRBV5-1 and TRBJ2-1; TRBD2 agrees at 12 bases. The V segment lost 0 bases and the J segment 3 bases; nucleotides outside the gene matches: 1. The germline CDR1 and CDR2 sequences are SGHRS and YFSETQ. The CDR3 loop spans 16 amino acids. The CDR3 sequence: CASSLEGLAGYNEQFF. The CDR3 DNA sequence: TGCGCCAGCAGCTTGGAGGGACTAGCGGGCTACAATGAGCAGTTCTTC. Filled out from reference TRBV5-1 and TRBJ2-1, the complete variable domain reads KAGVTQTPRYLIKTRGQQVTLSCSPISGHRSVSWYQQTPGQGLQFLFEYFSETQRNKGNFPGRFSGRQFSNSRSEMNVSTLELGDSALYLCASSLEGLAGYNEQFFGPGTRLTVL.

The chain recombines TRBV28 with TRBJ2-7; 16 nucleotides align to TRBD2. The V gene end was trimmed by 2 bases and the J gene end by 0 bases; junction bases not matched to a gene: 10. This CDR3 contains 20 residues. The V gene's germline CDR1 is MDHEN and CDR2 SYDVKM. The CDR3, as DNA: TGTGCCAGCAGTTTACAACCGGGACTAGCGGGAGGGCTGAGCTCCTACGAGCAGTACTTC. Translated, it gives CASSLQPGLAGGLSSYEQYF.

The CDR3 region is CATRGTGNQPQHF. The CDR3 region has the DNA TGTGCCACGCGAGGTACGGGCAATCAGCCCCAGCATTTT. The V gene is TRBV28, the J gene TRBJ1-5; D is undetermined. From germline, CDR1 is MDHEN and CDR2 SYDVKM. The V gene lost 10 bases and the J gene lost 2 bases, with 12 bases spanning the gap. There are 13 residues in the CDR3.

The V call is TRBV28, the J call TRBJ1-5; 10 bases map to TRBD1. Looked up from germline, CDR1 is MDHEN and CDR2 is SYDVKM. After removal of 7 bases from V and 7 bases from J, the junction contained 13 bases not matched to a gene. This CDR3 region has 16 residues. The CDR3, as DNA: TGTGCCAGCACCCTGACCGGGACAGGGGTTTTACAGCCCCAGCATTTT. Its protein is CASTLTGTGVLQPQHF.

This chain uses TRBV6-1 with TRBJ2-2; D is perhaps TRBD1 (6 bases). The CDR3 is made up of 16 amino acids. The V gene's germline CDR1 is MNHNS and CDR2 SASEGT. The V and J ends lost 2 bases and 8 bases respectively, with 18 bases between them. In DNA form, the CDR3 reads TGTGCCAGCAGTGAATTGGGCTACCCTCAGGGGGGGGAGCTGTTTTTT. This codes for CASSELGYPQGGELFF.

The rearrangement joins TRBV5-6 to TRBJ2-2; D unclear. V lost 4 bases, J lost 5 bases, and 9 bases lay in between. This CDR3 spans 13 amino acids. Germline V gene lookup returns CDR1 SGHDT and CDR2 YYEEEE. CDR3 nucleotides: TGTGCCAGCAGCCCCACTTGGACCGGGGAGCTGTTTTTT. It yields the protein CASSPTWTGELFF.

The CDR3 region is CATKDGGSGANVLTF. The CDR3 region has the DNA TGTGCCACCAAAGATGGAGGCTCTGGGGCCAACGTCCTGACTTTC. The gene calls are TRBV15 and TRBJ2-6; a weak D match, TRBD2 (5 bases). Trimming pared 7 bases from V and 0 bases from J, leaving 10 bases between. The CDR3 covers 15 residues. Germline V gene data show CDR1 as LNHNV and CDR2 as YYDKDF (reference sequence).

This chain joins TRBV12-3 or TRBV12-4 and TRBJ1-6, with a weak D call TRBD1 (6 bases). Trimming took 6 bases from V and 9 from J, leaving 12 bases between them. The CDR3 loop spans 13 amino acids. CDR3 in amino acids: CASRLTGLSPLHF. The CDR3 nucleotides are TGTGCCAGCAGGCTTACAGGGCTTTCACCCCTCCACTTT.

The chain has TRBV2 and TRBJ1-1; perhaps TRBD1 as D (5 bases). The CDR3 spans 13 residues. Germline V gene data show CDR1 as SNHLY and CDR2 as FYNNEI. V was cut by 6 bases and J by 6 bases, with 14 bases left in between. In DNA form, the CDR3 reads TGTGCCAGCAGGGACCAGGGTCTGTCTGAAGCTTTCTTT. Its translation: CASRDQGLSEAFF.

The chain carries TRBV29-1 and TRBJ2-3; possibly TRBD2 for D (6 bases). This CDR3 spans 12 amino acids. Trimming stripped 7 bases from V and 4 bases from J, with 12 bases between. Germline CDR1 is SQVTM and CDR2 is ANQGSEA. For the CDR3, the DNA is TGCAGCGCCTTTGGGAGGCCAGATACGCAGTATTTT. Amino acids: CSAFGRPDTQYF.

This CDR3 is CASSPEWGQAFKYF. The DNA for the CDR3 is TGTGCCAGCAGCCCCGAGTGGGGACAGGCATTTAAGTATTTT. The chain has TRBV3-1 (or the pseudogene TRBV3-2) and TRBJ2-3; 8 nucleotides agree with TRBD1. CDR3 length equals 14 residues. V lost 4 bases to trimming and J lost 13 bases; unmatched junction nucleotides: 13. Germline lookup yields CDR1 LGHDT and CDR2 YNNKEL (reference sequence).

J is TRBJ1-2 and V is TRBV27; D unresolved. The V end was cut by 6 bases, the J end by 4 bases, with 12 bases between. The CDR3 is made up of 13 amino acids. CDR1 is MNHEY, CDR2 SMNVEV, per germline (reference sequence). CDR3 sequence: CASSSIRSYGYTF. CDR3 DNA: TGTGCCAGCAGCTCCATACGGAGCTATGGCTACACCTTC.

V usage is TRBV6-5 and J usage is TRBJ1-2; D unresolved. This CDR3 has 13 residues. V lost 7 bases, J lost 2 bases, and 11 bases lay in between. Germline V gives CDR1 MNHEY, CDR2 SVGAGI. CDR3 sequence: CASTTQLNYGYTF. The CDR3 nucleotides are TGTGCCAGCACCACACAGCTCAACTATGGCTACACCTTC.

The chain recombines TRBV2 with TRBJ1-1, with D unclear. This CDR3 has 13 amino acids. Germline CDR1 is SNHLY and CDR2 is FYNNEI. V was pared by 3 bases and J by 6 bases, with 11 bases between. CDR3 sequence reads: CASSETRGAEAFF. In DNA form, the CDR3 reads TGTGCCAGCAGTGAGACTCGCGGGGCTGAAGCTTTCTTT.

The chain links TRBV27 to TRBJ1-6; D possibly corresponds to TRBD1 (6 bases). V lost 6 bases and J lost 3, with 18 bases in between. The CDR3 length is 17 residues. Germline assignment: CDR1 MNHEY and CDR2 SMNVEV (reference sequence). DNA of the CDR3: TGTGCCAGCAGCTCTTGGCGGGGGGCAAGCTATAATTCACCCCTCCACTTT. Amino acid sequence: CASSSWRGASYNSPLHF.

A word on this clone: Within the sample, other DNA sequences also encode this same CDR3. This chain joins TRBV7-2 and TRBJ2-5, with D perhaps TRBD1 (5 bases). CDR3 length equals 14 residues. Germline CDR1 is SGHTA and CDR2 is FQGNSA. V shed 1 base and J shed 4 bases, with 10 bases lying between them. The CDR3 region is CASSLGRGPETQYF. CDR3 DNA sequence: TGTGCCAGCAGCTTAGGAAGGGGCCCAGAGACCCAGTACTTC.

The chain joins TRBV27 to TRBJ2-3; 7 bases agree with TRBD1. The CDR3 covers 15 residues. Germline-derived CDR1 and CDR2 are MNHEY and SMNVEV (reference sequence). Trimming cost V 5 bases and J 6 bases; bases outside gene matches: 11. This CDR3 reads CASSARTVRGDTQYF. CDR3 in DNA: TGTGCCAGCAGTGCTAGGACCGTCAGGGGGGATACGCAGTATTTT.

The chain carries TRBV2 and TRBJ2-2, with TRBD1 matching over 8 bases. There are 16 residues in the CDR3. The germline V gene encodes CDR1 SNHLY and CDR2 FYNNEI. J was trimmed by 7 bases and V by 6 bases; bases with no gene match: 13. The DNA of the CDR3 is TGTGCCAGCAGGGGCCTCCTGACAGGGGTTAGCGGGGAGCTGTTTTTT. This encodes CASRGLLTGVSGELFF.